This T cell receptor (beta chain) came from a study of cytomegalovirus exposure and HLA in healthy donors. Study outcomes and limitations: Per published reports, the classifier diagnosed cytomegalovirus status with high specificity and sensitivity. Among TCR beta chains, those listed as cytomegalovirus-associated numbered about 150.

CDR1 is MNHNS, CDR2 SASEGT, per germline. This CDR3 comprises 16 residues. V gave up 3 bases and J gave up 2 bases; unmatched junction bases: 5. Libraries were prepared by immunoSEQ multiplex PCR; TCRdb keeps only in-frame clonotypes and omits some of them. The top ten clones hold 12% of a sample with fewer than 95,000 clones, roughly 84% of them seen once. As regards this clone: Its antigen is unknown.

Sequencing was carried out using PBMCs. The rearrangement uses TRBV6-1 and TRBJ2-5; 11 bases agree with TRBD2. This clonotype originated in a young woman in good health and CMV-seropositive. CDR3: CASSDLAGGDQETQYF. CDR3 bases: TGTGCCAGCAGTGACCTAGCGGGGGGCGATCAAGAGACCCAGTACTTC.